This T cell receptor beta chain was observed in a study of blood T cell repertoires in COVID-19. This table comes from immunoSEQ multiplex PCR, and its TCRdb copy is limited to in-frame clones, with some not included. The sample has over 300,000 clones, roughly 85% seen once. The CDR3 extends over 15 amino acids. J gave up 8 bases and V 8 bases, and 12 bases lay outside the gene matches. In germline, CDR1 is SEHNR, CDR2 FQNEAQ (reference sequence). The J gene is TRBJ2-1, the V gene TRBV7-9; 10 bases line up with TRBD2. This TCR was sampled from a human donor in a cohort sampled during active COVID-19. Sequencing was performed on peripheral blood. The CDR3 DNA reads TGTGCCAGCCGGACTGAGCGGGGGGGCACGGATGAGCAGTTCTTC. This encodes CASRTERGGTDEQFF.